The source of this T cell receptor (beta chain) is a study of technical replicates of blood from four donors (dated by TCRdb to about 2017). CDR1 and CDR2, looked up from the germline V gene, are LGHNA and YSLEER. V was cut back by 4 bases and J by 3 bases, leaving a gap of 10 bases between them. The CDR3 sequence holds 13 residues, the cysteine and phenylalanine included. The sequence is cut down to CDR3 DNA, 39 bases in frame from base 1. Preparation of the library involved the immunoSEQ multiplex PCR assay. The table comes from immuneACCESS by way of TCRdb, which keeps in-frame sequences with V and J called. Part of the clones is missing from these tables; in studies checked, under half for an unresolved V gene and the rest for unknown reasons. Counted in this sample were about 59,000 clones; around 93% of them appeared once. The ten largest account for approximately 4% of the sample. This clone came up a few times. The clone's antigen remains unknown. There are no base qualities to consult, and no much larger clone falls within one base.

The sequencing input was PBMCs. The chain employs TRBV4-3 and TRBJ2-7; 6 matching bases give a weak D call of TRBD1. The sequence derives from a human donor in good health. Some clones in this sample may be carry-over from other donors' samples. In nucleotides, the sequence is TGCGCCAGCAGCCCCGGACAGCACTACGAGCAGTACTTC. Translated, this gives CASSPGQHYEQYF.